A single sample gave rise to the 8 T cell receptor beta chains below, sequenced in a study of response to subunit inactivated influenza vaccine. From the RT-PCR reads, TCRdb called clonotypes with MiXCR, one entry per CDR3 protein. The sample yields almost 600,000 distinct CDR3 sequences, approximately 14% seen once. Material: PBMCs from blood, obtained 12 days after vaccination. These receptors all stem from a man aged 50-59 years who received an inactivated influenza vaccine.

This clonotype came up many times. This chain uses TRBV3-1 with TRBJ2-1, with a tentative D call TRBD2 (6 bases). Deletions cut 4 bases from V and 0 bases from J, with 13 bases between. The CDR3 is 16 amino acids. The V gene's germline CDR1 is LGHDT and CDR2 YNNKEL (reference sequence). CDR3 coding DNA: TGTGCCAGCAGCCGTGGGACTGGCCCCTCCTACAATGAGCAGTTCTTC. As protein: CASSRGTGPSYNEQFF.

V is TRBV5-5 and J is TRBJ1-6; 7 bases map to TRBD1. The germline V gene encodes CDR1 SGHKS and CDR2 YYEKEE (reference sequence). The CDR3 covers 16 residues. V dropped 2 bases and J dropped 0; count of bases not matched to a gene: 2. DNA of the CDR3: TGTGCCAGCAGCTTCCAGGGGGTCTCCTATAATTCACCCCTCCACTTT. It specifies CASSFQGVSYNSPLHF.

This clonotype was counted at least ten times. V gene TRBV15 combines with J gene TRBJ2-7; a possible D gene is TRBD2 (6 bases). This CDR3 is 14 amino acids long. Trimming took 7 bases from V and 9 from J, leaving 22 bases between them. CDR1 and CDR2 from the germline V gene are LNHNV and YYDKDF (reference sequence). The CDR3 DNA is TGTGCCACCAAAGTGTTAGCGGAAGGGGCCATGCAGTACTTC. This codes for CATKVLAEGAMQYF.

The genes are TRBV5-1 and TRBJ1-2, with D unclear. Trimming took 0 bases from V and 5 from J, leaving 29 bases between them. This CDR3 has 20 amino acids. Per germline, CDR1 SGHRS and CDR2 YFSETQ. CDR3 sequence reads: CASSLEPRPRQQSMGYGYTF. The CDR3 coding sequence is TGCGCCAGCAGCTTGGAACCCAGACCTAGACAACAAAGTATGGGGTATGGCTACACCTTC. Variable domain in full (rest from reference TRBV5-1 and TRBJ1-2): KAGVTQTPRYLIKTRGQQVTLSCSPISGHRSVSWYQQTPGQGLQFLFEYFSETQRNKGNFPGRFSGRQFSNSRSEMNVSTLELGDSALYLCASSLEPRPRQQSMGYGYTFGSGTRLTVV.

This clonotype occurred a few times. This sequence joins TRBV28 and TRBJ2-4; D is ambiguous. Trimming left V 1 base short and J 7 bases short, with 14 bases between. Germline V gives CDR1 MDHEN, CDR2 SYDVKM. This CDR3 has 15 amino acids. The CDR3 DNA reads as TGTGCCAGCAGTTTATTGGTGAAGTTTGGTAACATTCAGTACTTC. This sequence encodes CASSLLVKFGNIQYF. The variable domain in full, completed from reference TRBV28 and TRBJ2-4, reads DVKVTQSSRYLVKRTGEKVFLECVQDMDHENMFWYRQDPGLGLRLIYFSYDVKMKEKGDIPEGYSVSREKKERFSLILESASTNQTSMYLCASSLLVKFGNIQYFGAGTRLSVL.

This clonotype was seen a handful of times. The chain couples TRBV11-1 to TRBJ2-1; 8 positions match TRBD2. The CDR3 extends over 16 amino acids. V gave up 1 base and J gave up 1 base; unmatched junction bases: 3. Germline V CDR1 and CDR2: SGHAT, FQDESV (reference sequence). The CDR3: CASSLEGLGSYNEQFF. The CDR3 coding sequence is TGTGCCAGCAGCTTAGAGGGACTAGGATCCTACAATGAGCAGTTCTTC. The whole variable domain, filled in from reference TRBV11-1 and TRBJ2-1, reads EAEVAQSPRYKITEKSQAVAFWCDPISGHATLYWYRQILGQGPELLVQFQDESVVDDSQLPKDRFSAERLKGVDSTLKIQPAELGDSAMYLCASSLEGLGSYNEQFFGPGTRLTVL.

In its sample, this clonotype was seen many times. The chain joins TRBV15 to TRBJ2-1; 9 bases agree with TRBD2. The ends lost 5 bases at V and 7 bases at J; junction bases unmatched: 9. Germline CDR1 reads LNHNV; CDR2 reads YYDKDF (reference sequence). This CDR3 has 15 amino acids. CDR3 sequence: CATSPTAGGDNEQFF. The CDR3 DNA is TGTGCCACCAGCCCTACAGCGGGAGGAGATAATGAGCAGTTCTTC.

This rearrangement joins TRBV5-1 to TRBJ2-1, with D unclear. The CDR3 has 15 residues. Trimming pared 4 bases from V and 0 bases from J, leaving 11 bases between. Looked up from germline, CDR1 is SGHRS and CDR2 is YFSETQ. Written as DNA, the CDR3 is TGCGCCAGCAGCCCGCCCCCGAGCTCCTACAATGAGCAGTTCTTC. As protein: CASSPPPSSYNEQFF.